This is a list of T cell receptor beta chains from one sample in a study of blood T cell repertoires in COVID-19. Here immunoSEQ multiplex PCR was the method, and the copy in TCRdb shows in-frame clones only, minus some. The sample carries 140,000 to 150,000 clones, approximately 80% recorded once. Sequenced sample: peripheral blood. These receptor sequences come from a woman aged 40 to 50 with active or convalescent COVID-19. Both conserved end residues are part of each CDR3. D genes are given only for firm matches. A row's size may be missing; if present it is once, few, many or a size class.

.	TRBV6-5	TRBJ1-5	.	CASSQGPGNQPQHF	TGTGCCAGCAGCCAGGGGCCGGGGAATCAGCCCCAGCATTTT
.	TRBV19	TRBJ2-7	.	CASSIAGTAAGEQYF	TGTGCCAGTAGTATAGCGGGGACAGCCGCGGGGGAGCAGTACTTC
.	TRBV28	TRBJ1-2	TRBD1	CASSPLMDRGGGYTF	TGTGCCAGCAGTCCCCTGATGGACAGGGGAGGTGGCTACACCTTC
.	TRBV23-1	TRBJ2-7	.	CASSQSLARQHYEQYF	TGCGCCAGCAGTCAATCCCTTGCGCGACAGCACTACGAGCAGTACTTC
.	TRBV29-1	TRBJ1-4	.	CSVLQNEKLFF	TGCAGCGTTTTACAGAATGAAAAACTGTTTTTT
.	TRBV11-2	TRBJ2-3	TRBD1	CASSSFGSGTGIADTQYF	TGTGCCAGCAGCTCTTTCGGGTCCGGGACAGGGATCGCAGATACGCAGTATTTT
.	TRBV5-4	TRBJ1-1	TRBD1	CASSSLGTGWVTEAFF	TGTGCCAGCAGCTCACTGGGGACAGGGTGGGTAACTGAAGCTTTCTTT
.	TRBV28	TRBJ2-3	TRBD2	CASREVGGLGSDTQYF	TGTGCCAGCAGGGAAGTGGGGGGACTAGGTTCAGATACGCAGTATTTT
.	TRBV5-5	TRBJ1-4	.	CASSLLPGDNEKLFF	TGTGCCAGCAGCTTACTGCCTGGTGATAATGAAAAACTGTTTTTT
once	TRBV5-1	TRBJ2-2	.	CASSLAWSTGELFF	TGCGCCAGCAGCTTGGCCTGGAGCACCGGGGAGCTGTTTTTT
.	TRBV28	TRBJ1-3	.	CASSFLGEENTIYF	TGTGCCAGCAGTTTCTTGGGGGAGGAAAACACCATATATTTT
.	TRBV19	TRBJ2-7	TRBD2	CASSERLAEYIDEQYF	TGTGCCAGTAGTGAGCGACTAGCGGAATATATCGACGAGCAGTACTTC
.	TRBV7-2	TRBJ1-6	.	CASSLAWQGGNSPLHF	TGTGCCAGCAGCTTAGCATGGCAGGGAGGTAATTCACCCCTCCACTTT
.	TRBV6-1	TRBJ2-3	.	CASRELPGQTLDTQYF	TGTGCCAGCAGGGAACTCCCGGGTCAGACCTTAGATACGCAGTATTTT
.	TRBV24-1	TRBJ1-1	.	CATSDFGNTEAFF	TGTGCCACCAGTGATTTCGGGAACACTGAAGCTTTCTTT
.	TRBV5-1	TRBJ2-1	TRBD2	CASSLAGGPDEQFF	TGCGCCAGCAGCTTAGCGGGGGGGCCCGATGAGCAGTTCTTC
.	TRBV30	TRBJ1-2	.	CASGEDYGYTF	TGTGCCTCCGGGGAGGACTATGGCTACACCTTC
.	TRBV5-1	TRBJ2-7	TRBD1	CASSFGQGLDEQYF	TGCGCCAGCAGCTTCGGACAGGGGCTAGACGAGCAGTACTTC
.	TRBV28	TRBJ1-2	.	CASSFIALKGGYTF	TGTGCCAGCAGTTTCATAGCCCTCAAAGGCGGCTACACCTTC
.	TRBV6-1	TRBJ2-2	.	CASSERGLNPGELFF	TGTGCCAGCAGTGAAAGGGGACTCAATCCCGGGGAGCTGTTTTTT
.	TRBV24-1	TRBJ2-3	TRBD1	CATRPDRADPPDTQYF	TGTGCCACCAGACCCGACAGGGCCGATCCTCCAGATACGCAGTATTTT
.	TRBV7-9	TRBJ2-3	.	CASSFTSMRTDTQYF	TGTGCCAGCAGCTTTACTAGCATGAGGACAGATACGCAGTATTTT
.	TRBV27	TRBJ1-1	TRBD1	CASSLTGGDTEAFF	TGTGCCAGCAGTTTGACAGGGGGGGACACTGAAGCTTTCTTT
.	TRBV5-1	TRBJ1-2	TRBD1	CASSLYLRTGNYGYTF	TGCGCCAGCAGCTTGTATCTGCGGACAGGGAACTATGGCTACACCTTC
.	TRBV6-5	TRBJ2-7	.	CASSYGGRAYEQYF	TGTGCCAGCAGTTACGGCGGCAGGGCCTACGAGCAGTACTTC
once	TRBV28	TRBJ2-5	.	CASSSLGGAVETQYF	TGTGCCAGCAGCTCCCTAGGGGGGGCGGTTGAGACCCAGTACTTC
.	TRBV27	TRBJ1-2	TRBD1	CASSFRQGAIGYTF	TGTGCCAGCAGTTTCAGACAGGGGGCGATTGGCTACACCTTC
medium-sized	TRBV6-4	TRBJ2-6	TRBD2	CASSASGSSGANVLTF	TGTGCCAGCAGTGCTAGCGGGAGCTCTGGGGCCAACGTCCTGACTTTC
.	TRBV14	TRBJ2-1	TRBD2	CASSPTPGLAGGRKYNEQFF	TGTGCCAGCAGCCCCACGCCCGGACTAGCGGGAGGCCGTAAATACAATGAGCAGTTCTTC
.	TRBV11-3	TRBJ1-1	TRBD1	CASSTSPGGGTEAFF	TGTGCCAGCAGCACAAGCCCAGGGGGCGGGACTGAAGCTTTCTTT
.	TRBV3-1/TRBV3-2	TRBJ2-1	.	CASSSRTTTYNEQFF	TGTGCCAGCAGCTCCCGAACAACAACCTACAATGAGCAGTTCTTC
.	TRBV28	TRBJ1-2	TRBD1	CASSLLGGQVLGYTF	TGTGCCAGCAGTTTACTTGGGGGACAGGTCTTGGGCTACACCTTC
.	TRBV2	TRBJ2-3	TRBD1	CASSSRGRDTDTQYF	TGTGCCAGCAGTTCCAGGGGGCGCGACACAGATACGCAGTATTTT
.	TRBV27	TRBJ1-1	.	CASSSIRGRTLEAFF	TGTGCCAGCAGTTCAATCCGGGGGAGGACCCTTGAAGCTTTCTTT
.	TRBV7-9	TRBJ1-1	.	CASSLSPLRAPEAFF	TGTGCCAGCAGCTTATCCCCCCTCAGGGCCCCTGAAGCTTTCTTT